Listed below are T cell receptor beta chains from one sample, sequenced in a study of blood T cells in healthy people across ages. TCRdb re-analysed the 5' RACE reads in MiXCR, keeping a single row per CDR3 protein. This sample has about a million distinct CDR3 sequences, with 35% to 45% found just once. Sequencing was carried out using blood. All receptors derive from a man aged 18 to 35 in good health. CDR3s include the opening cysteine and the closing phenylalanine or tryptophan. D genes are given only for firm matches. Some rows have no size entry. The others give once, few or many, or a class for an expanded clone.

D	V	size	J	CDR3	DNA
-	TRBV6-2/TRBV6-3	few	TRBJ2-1	CASSPIYEQFF	TGTGCCAGCAGCCCCATCTATGAGCAGTTCTTC
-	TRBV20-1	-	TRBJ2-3	CSASEVQGTDTQYF	TGCAGTGCTAGCGAGGTCCAGGGCACAGATACGCAGTATTTT
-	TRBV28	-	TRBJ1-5	CASSSMGNQPQHF	TGTGCCAGCAGTTCTATGGGAAATCAGCCCCAGCATTTT
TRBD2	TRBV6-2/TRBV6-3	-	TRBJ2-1	CASSKAGSSYNEQFF	TGTGCCAGCAGTAAAGCGGGGAGCTCCTACAATGAGCAGTTCTTC
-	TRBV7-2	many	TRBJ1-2	CASSLGRERGYGYTF	TGTGCCAGCAGCTTAGGTCGTGAAAGGGGCTATGGCTACACCTTC
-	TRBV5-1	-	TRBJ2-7	CASSLNPRTYEQYF	TGCGCCAGCAGCTTGAATCCCAGAACCTACGAGCAGTACTTC
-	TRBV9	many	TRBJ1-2	CASSVAQNPNYGYTF	TGTGCCAGCAGCGTAGCACAGAACCCTAACTATGGCTACACCTTC
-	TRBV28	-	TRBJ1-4	CASSPLEDGRNEKLFF	TGTGCCAGCAGTCCCTTGGAGGACGGAAGAAATGAAAAACTGTTTTTT
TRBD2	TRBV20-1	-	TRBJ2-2	CSASKTSGDGGELFF	TGCAGTGCTAGTAAGACTAGCGGGGATGGCGGGGAGCTGTTTTTT
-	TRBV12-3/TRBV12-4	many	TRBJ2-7	CASSLQGYEQYF	TGTGCCAGCAGTTTACAGGGTTACGAGCAGTACTTC
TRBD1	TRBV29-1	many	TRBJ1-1	CSVHLGQGDYMNTEAFF	TGCAGCGTTCATCTGGGACAGGGGGACTATATGAACACTGAAGCTTTCTTT
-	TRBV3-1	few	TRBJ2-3	CASSPPQADTDTQYF	TGTGCCAGCAGCCCTCCGCAAGCGGACACAGATACGCAGTATTTT
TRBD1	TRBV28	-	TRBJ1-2	CAGQGEGGYTF	TGTGCCGGACAGGGCGAGGGTGGCTACACCTTC